This is a list of T cell receptor beta chains from one sample in a study of OX40 agonist ivuxolimab in advanced cancers. TCRdb's copy holds only in-frame clones and misses some; the assay was immunoSEQ multiplex PCR. This table holds roughly 66,000 clones, about four fifths found once. The sequencing used CD4+ or CD8+ T cells sorted from blood, collected in a trial of the OX40 agonist ivuxolimab. The receptors here all came from an adult with an advanced solid tumor such as melanoma, head and neck, liver or kidney cancer. The CDR3 runs from the conserved cysteine through the conserved F or W. A D gene is named only where the DNA matches it firmly. Part of the rows lack a size; the others show once, few, many or a class for expanded clones.

D	V	size	J	DNA	CDR3
-	TRBV4-3	-	TRBJ1-4	TGCGCCAGCAGTGAGGTCTTGGCGGGGGTTACTAATGAAAAACTGTTTTTT	CASSEVLAGVTNEKLFF
TRBD1	TRBV6-5	-	TRBJ1-2	TGTGCCAGCAGTCCCTGGACAGGGAGAGGGGGCTACACCTTC	CASSPWTGRGGYTF
-	TRBV5-4	-	TRBJ1-2	TGTGCCAGCAGCCCAAATGGGTATGGCTACACCTTC	CASSPNGYGYTF
-	TRBV19	once	TRBJ1-4	TGTGCCAGTAGTATATTACCGGGCCCGAATGAAAAACTGTTTTTT	CASSILPGPNEKLFF
-	TRBV6-6	-	TRBJ2-7	TGTGCCACCTTCTCCGCTCCCTACGAGCAGTACTTC	CATFSAPYEQYF
-	TRBV4-2	-	TRBJ2-7	TGTGCCAGCAGCCAAGGAGTAGGGACCGGCTACGAGCAGTACTTC	CASSQGVGTGYEQYF
-	TRBV5-1	-	TRBJ2-3	TGCGCCAGCAGCCTTTTTTCGGGTCCGGATACGCAGTATTTT	CASSLFSGPDTQYF
TRBD1	TRBV2	-	TRBJ1-5	TGTGCCAGCAGTAGACAGGGTAATCAGCCCCAGCATTTT	CASSRQGNQPQHF
TRBD2	TRBV2	-	TRBJ2-1	TGTGCCAGCAGTGCCCTGACTAGCTGGCAGTTCTTC	CASSALTSWQFF
-	TRBV28	-	TRBJ1-1	TGTGCCAGCAGTTGGGGGGGCGGAAACACTGAAGCTTTCTTT	CASSWGGGNTEAFF
TRBD2	TRBV9	few	TRBJ2-1	TGTGCCAGCAGCGTAGGGGGCGGGGGAGGCCATGAGCAGTTCTTC	CASSVGGGGGHEQFF
-	TRBV5-6	-	TRBJ2-1	TGTGCCAGCAGCTTGGGTCGCAGCTCGCAGTTCTTC	CASSLGRSSQFF
TRBD1	TRBV28	-	TRBJ1-1	TGTGCCACCCTACAGGGGGCGGCCGAAAAAGCTTTCTTT	CATLQGAAEKAFF
-	TRBV6-5	-	TRBJ1-2	TGTGCCAGCAGTTCAATACAGGTGGAGGTCGGCTACACCTTC	CASSSIQVEVGYTF
-	TRBV19	-	TRBJ2-5	TGTGCCAGTAGTCAGGGGTACCAAGAGACCCAGTACTTC	CASSQGYQETQYF
TRBD2	TRBV10-3	-	TRBJ2-7	TGTGCCATCAGTGTCACCAGCGGGGGGTCCTCCTACGAGCAGTACTTC	CAISVTSGGSSYEQYF
-	TRBV7-2	-	TRBJ1-1	TGTGCCAGCAGCTTAGGTCCAGGGCGGGGAACTGAAGCTTTCTTT	CASSLGPGRGTEAFF
-	TRBV27	-	TRBJ2-7	TGTGCCAGCAGTTTATTGGGCTACGAGCAGTACTTC	CASSLLGYEQYF
TRBD1	TRBV7-2	-	TRBJ1-2	TGTGCCAGCAGCTCCCGAGGGACAGTAAACTATGGCTACACCTTC	CASSSRGTVNYGYTF
-	TRBV7-6	few	TRBJ1-5	TGTGCCAGCAGCTTAATCGCGGGAGATAATCAGCCCCAGCATTTT	CASSLIAGDNQPQHF
TRBD1	TRBV10-2	-	TRBJ2-7	TGCGCCAGCTGGACAGGGACCGGCTACGAGCAGTACTTC	CASWTGTGYEQYF
-	TRBV30	-	TRBJ1-1	TGTGCCTGGAGTGGACAGGCGGGCGCTGAAGCTTTCTTT	CAWSGQAGAEAFF